What follows is one T cell receptor beta chain and its context. The sample originates from a study of T cell responses to AZD1222 COVID-19 vaccine. Generated by immunoSEQ multiplex PCR, the TCRdb table keeps only in-frame clones and is missing some. The sample consists of 150,000 to 200,000 clones, 90% of them appearing once. Germline V gene data show CDR1 as SGHTA and CDR2 as FQGNSA. The CDR3 extends over 14 amino acids. Between the trimmed V and J ends, which lost 0 bases and 6 bases, there was a span of 9 bases. This clonotype was sampled from an adult who received the AZD1222 COVID-19 vaccine. Sample: peripheral blood, taken 28 days after the second AZD1222 dose. V usage is TRBV7-2 and J usage is TRBJ1-5; weak D call: TRBD1 (5 bases). CDR3 loop: CASSLAGQGQPQHF. The CDR3 nucleotides are TGTGCCAGCAGCTTAGCAGGCCAGGGTCAGCCCCAGCATTTT.